Here is one T cell receptor (beta chain) with its context. The antigen is not known. Each donor's status was that of a healthy bone marrow donor. Trimming took 5 bases from V and 0 from J; bases not matched to a gene: 5. The CDR3 has 17 amino acids. CDR1 MDHEN and CDR2 SYDVKM come from the germline V gene. PCR employed 60 Vbeta and 13 Jbeta primers. TCRdb keeps only in-frame clones here, not all; method: immunoSEQ multiplex PCR. Seen here are about 150,000 clones, 60% to 85% observed once, and the top ten hold roughly 6%. These data belong to a study of cytomegalovirus exposure and HLA in healthy donors. Findings of the study overall: Most CMV-associated TCR beta chains were later found to appear HLA-restricted. Certain indistinguishable V segments, among them TRBV6-2 and TRBV6-3, were excluded.

The source is a man aged 50 to 60 in good health and CMV-seropositive. The specimen was PBMCs. The V gene is TRBV28, the J gene TRBJ2-7, with 15 bases aligning to TRBD2. The CDR3: CASSGTSGRTLSYEQYF. The CDR3 DNA is TGTGCCAGCAGTGGGACTAGCGGGAGGACACTCTCCTACGAGCAGTACTTC.